The 26 T cell receptor beta chains in this list originate from one sample, sequenced in a study of shared clonotypes between healthy human individuals. This table comes from immunoSEQ multiplex PCR, and its TCRdb copy is limited to in-frame clones, with some not included. The profile covers about 710,000 clones, with approximately 73% appearing a single time and roughly 1.9% taken by the ten largest. The sample was memory CD4+ T cells sorted from blood. Described subset: CD45RA-negative fraction. The origin of the receptors is a woman aged 25 to 39 in good health.

V usage is TRBV28 and J usage is TRBJ2-1; the D is unclear. The CDR3 is 13 residues long. Germline V CDR1 and CDR2: MDHEN, SYDVKM. Trimming pared 10 bases from V and 0 bases from J, leaving 10 bases between. This CDR3 reads CAILQPSYNEQFF. Here the CDR3 DNA reads TGTGCCATACTACAGCCCTCCTACAATGAGCAGTTCTTC.

This chain connects TRBV7-2 to TRBJ1-1, with no clear D. V gave up 4 bases and J gave up 2 bases, with 11 bases separating them. This CDR3 comprises 14 residues. Germline-derived CDR1 and CDR2 are SGHTA and FQGNSA. This CDR3 is CASSSPSLNTEAFF. DNA of the CDR3: TGTGCCAGCAGCTCCCCGTCTCTCAACACTGAAGCTTTCTTT. Complete variable domain (other parts from reference TRBV7-2 and TRBJ1-1): GAGVSQSPSNKVTEKGKDVELRCDPISGHTALYWYRQSLGQGLEFLIYFQGNSAPDKSGLPSDRFSAERTGGSVSTLTIQRTQQEDSAVYLCASSSPSLNTEAFFGQGTRLTVV.

This chain connects TRBV6-5 to TRBJ1-4; D is ambiguous. This CDR3 has 13 residues. Germline V gene lookup returns CDR1 MNHEY and CDR2 SVGAGI. Trimming pared 6 bases from V and 5 bases from J, leaving 10 bases between. The CDR3 coding sequence is TGTGCCAGCAGGAGCAACCAGAATGAAAAACTGTTTTTT. Protein sequence: CASRSNQNEKLFF.

The chain joins TRBV6-1 to TRBJ2-1; TRBD2 matches 7 bases. The CDR3 has 13 residues. The J segment lost 9 bases and the V segment lost 4 bases, leaving 6 bases of the junction unmatched. Germline CDR1 MNHNS, CDR2 SASEGT. Written as DNA, the CDR3 is TGTGCCAGCAGTGTCGGACTAGAGGGTGAGCAGTTCTTC. It is translated as CASSVGLEGEQFF.

This clone was observed at least ten times. This same CDR3 is encoded by further DNA sequences in the sample. V and J are TRBV28 and TRBJ1-5, with 8 bases that match TRBD1. Losses at the gene ends were 5 bases for V and 6 bases for J; bases not matched to a gene: 3. Germline values: CDR1 MDHEN, CDR2 SYDVKM. CDR3 size: 13 residues. The CDR3 sequence is CASSTTGVQPQHF. The CDR3 nucleotides are TGTGCCAGCAGTACGACAGGGGTTCAGCCCCAGCATTTT. The complete variable domain, with remaining parts taken from reference TRBV28 and TRBJ1-5, reads DVKVTQSSRYLVKRTGEKVFLECVQDMDHENMFWYRQDPGLGLRLIYFSYDVKMKEKGDIPEGYSVSREKKERFSLILESASTNQTSMYLCASSTTGVQPQHFGDGTRLSIL.

The V and J genes are TRBV7-7 and TRBJ1-1, with 8 nucleotides matching TRBD1. The germline CDR1 and CDR2 sequences are SSHAT and FNYEAQ (reference sequence). J lost 0 bases, V lost 2 bases, and 5 bases had no gene match. This CDR3 is 16 amino acids long. The DNA for the CDR3 is TGTGCCAGCAGCTTAAGGCAGGGGGCGATGAACACTGAAGCTTTCTTT. It yields the protein CASSLRQGAMNTEAFF.

The V and J genes are TRBV2 and TRBJ1-5, with D unclear. V was shortened by 4 bases and J by 5 bases, with 12 bases between the two germline ends. Germline lookup yields CDR1 SNHLY and CDR2 FYNNEI. CDR3 length equals 14 residues. The CDR3 reads CASSVNTGDQPQHF. CDR3 bases: TGTGCCAGCAGTGTGAATACGGGCGATCAGCCCCAGCATTTT.

This clone came up many times. The CDR3 sequence: CASRTSGDTGELFF. The CDR3 nucleotides are TGTGCCAGCAGGACTAGCGGGGACACCGGGGAGCTGTTTTTT. The chain uses TRBV11-3 and TRBJ2-2; 11 bases are a match to TRBD2. Germline CDR1 reads SGHNT; CDR2 reads YENEEA. The CDR3 is 14 residues long. With 6 bases clipped from V and 3 bases from J, the junction kept 0 bases outside the gene matches. The full variable domain, in which reference TRBV11-3 and TRBJ2-2 provide the parts outside the CDR3, is EAGVVQSPRYKIIEKKQPVAFWCNPISGHNTLYWYLQNLGQGPELLIRYENEEAVDDSQLPKDRFSAERLKGVDSTLKIQPAELGDSAVYLCASRTSGDTGELFFGEGSRLTVL.

The chain carries TRBV19 and TRBJ1-2; D gene ambiguous. Trimming took 5 bases from V and 4 from J, leaving 20 bases between them. This CDR3 comprises 16 residues. The V gene's germline CDR1 is LNHDA and CDR2 SQIVND (reference sequence). The CDR3 coding sequence is TGTGCCAGTAGTCATGTGGAGGCTACGGATCGCTATGGCTACACCTTC. As protein: CASSHVEATDRYGYTF.

This chain connects TRBV27 to TRBJ2-7, with TRBD1 matching over 7 bases. The CDR3 is 15 residues long. Germline lookup yields CDR1 MNHEY and CDR2 SMNVEV (reference sequence). V shed 7 bases, J shed 0 bases, and the junction held 9 bases outside the gene matches. Here the CDR3 DNA reads TGTGCCAGCAACCGACAGGGATTAAGCTCCTACGAGCAGTACTTC. Its protein is CASNRQGLSSYEQYF.

The chain joins TRBV5-1 to TRBJ1-1; no definite D call. Trimming took 2 bases from V and 1 from J, leaving 9 bases between them. The CDR3 spans 14 residues. CDR1 is SGHRS and CDR2 is YFSETQ in the germline V gene. The DNA for the CDR3 is TGCGCCAGCAGCTTCCGGGGTACGAACACTGAAGCTTTCTTT. This gives the protein CASSFRGTNTEAFF.

V and J are TRBV29-1 and TRBJ2-5; D gene unclear. V dropped 7 bases and J dropped 5 bases, with 14 bases sitting between them. This CDR3 region has 12 residues. The V gene's germline CDR1 is SQVTM and CDR2 ANQGSEA. The CDR3 reads CSAHSSRETQYF. The CDR3 DNA is TGCAGCGCGCACTCTAGTCGGGAGACCCAGTACTTC.

V usage is TRBV5-1 and J usage is TRBJ1-1; D might be TRBD1 (6 bases). Trimming left V 4 bases short and J 3 bases short, with 16 bases between. The CDR3 totals 15 residues. Germline V gene data show CDR1 as SGHRS and CDR2 as YFSETQ. This chain's CDR3 is CASSPRGGEDTEAFF. CDR3 coding DNA: TGCGCCAGCAGCCCCCGAGGGGGAGAGGACACTGAAGCTTTCTTT.

The chain combines TRBV13 with TRBJ2-7, with TRBD2 matching over 9 bases. Germline CDR1 is PRHDT and CDR2 is FYEKMQ (reference sequence). The V gene end was trimmed by 0 bases and the J gene end by 7 bases; junction bases not matched to a gene: 4. The CDR3 contains 14 residues. CDR3 sequence reads: CASSLGGLALEQYF. The DNA for the CDR3 is TGTGCCAGCAGCTTAGGGGGACTAGCTCTAGAGCAGTACTTC.

This clone appeared a single time. The chain joins TRBV21-1 to TRBJ2-2. TRBV21-1 is described as a pseudogene. This CDR3 region has 16 residues. The CDR3, as DNA: TGTGCCAGCAGCAAAGTTCCCCCTGGGGGGCTGCGGGAGCTGTTTTTT. Its protein product is CASSKVPPGGLRELFF.

J is TRBJ2-7 and V is TRBV5-5, with 11 bases aligning to TRBD2. Germline CDR1 SGHKS, CDR2 YYEKEE (reference sequence). J lost 3 bases, V lost 4 bases, and 3 bases had no gene match. This CDR3 has 14 amino acids. The CDR3 loop is CASSIGTSGYEQYF. CDR3 sequence (DNA): TGTGCCAGCAGCATAGGGACTAGCGGCTACGAGCAGTACTTC. The full variable domain, completed using reference TRBV5-5 and TRBJ2-7, is DAGVTQSPTHLIKTRGQQVTLRCSPISGHKSVSWYQQVLGQGPQFIFQYYEKEERGRGNFPDRFSARQFPNYSSELNVNALLLGDSALYLCASSIGTSGYEQYFGPGTRLTVT.

The rearrangement uses TRBV28 and TRBJ2-7, with D hard to call. Trimming took off 3 bases at V and 0 bases at J, with 15 bases between the two ends. Germline lookup yields CDR1 MDHEN and CDR2 SYDVKM. CDR3 length: 16 amino acids. DNA for the CDR3: TGTGCCAGCAGTTTGGCCCAGACATACTCCTCCTACGAGCAGTACTTC. Translating gives CASSLAQTYSSYEQYF. Using reference TRBV28 and TRBJ2-7 for the parts outside the CDR3, the full variable domain is DVKVTQSSRYLVKRTGEKVFLECVQDMDHENMFWYRQDPGLGLRLIYFSYDVKMKEKGDIPEGYSVSREKKERFSLILESASTNQTSMYLCASSLAQTYSSYEQYFGPGTRLTVT.

The table lists this clone with a count of one. The genes are TRBV7-2 and TRBJ2-2; D is perhaps TRBD1 or TRBD2 (6 bases each). From germline, CDR1 is SGHTA and CDR2 FQGNSA. V gave up 5 bases and J gave up 7 bases, with 17 bases separating them. The CDR3 is made up of 15 amino acids. CDR3 DNA sequence: TGTGCCAGCAGCCGGGGGCCCACAGCAGGCGGGGAGCTGTTTTTT. This encodes CASSRGPTAGGELFF. Full variable domain (outside the CDR3, taken from reference TRBV7-2 and TRBJ2-2): GAGVSQSPSNKVTEKGKDVELRCDPISGHTALYWYRQSLGQGLEFLIYFQGNSAPDKSGLPSDRFSAERTGGSVSTLTIQRTQQEDSAVYLCASSRGPTAGGELFFGEGSRLTVL.

This clone was detected a few times. The chain carries TRBV19 and TRBJ1-5; no clear D. Looked up from germline, CDR1 is LNHDA and CDR2 is SQIVND (reference sequence). Trimming stripped 6 bases from V and 0 bases from J, with 12 bases between. The CDR3 consists of 15 residues. The CDR3 here is CASSPAWGSNQPQHF. Here the CDR3 DNA reads TGTGCCAGTAGCCCCGCTTGGGGTAGCAATCAGCCCCAGCATTTT. Full variable domain (remainder filled in from reference TRBV19 and TRBJ1-5): DGGITQSPKYLFRKEGQNVTLSCEQNLNHDAMYWYRQDPGQGLRLIYYSQIVNDFQKGDIAEGYSVSREKKESFPLTVTSAQKNPTAFYLCASSPAWGSNQPQHFGDGTRLSIL.

The chain links TRBV28 to TRBJ1-5; D not resolved. CDR1 is MDHEN, CDR2 SYDVKM, per germline. The V end was cut by 5 bases, the J end by 2 bases, with 7 bases between. The CDR3 is 13 amino acids. The CDR3 DNA reads TGTGCCAGCAGTGGCATGGGCAATCAGCCCCAGCATTTT. Translating it yields CASSGMGNQPQHF.

The genes are TRBV9 and TRBJ2-2; the match to TRBD2 covers 8 bases. CDR3 length: 16 residues. The germline gives CDR1 SGDLS, CDR2 YYNGEE. Losses at the gene ends were 0 bases for V and 5 bases for J; bases not matched to a gene: 6. In nucleotides, the CDR3 is TGTGCCAGCAGCGTAGGTCTGGCGGGAGGTACCGGGGAGCTGTTTTTT. This gives the protein CASSVGLAGGTGELFF.

The chain combines TRBV4-1 with TRBJ1-4; D remains ambiguous. There are 13 residues in the CDR3. The ends were cut back, 1 base at V and 6 bases at J, with 6 bases in the middle. Germline V CDR1 and CDR2: MGHRA, YSYEKL. The CDR3 sequence is CASSQGRDEKLFF. DNA of the CDR3: TGCGCCAGCAGCCAAGGAAGAGATGAAAAACTGTTTTTT.

The chain combines TRBV19 with TRBJ2-2; TRBD2 might be the D (5 bases). Germline CDR1 LNHDA, CDR2 SQIVND (reference sequence). The CDR3 runs 17 residues. The V and J ends lost 6 bases and 3 bases respectively, with 20 bases between them. CDR3 sequence (DNA): TGTGCCAGTAGCCTGCACCGGGATACCGCCCACACCGGGGAGCTGTTTTTT. As protein: CASSLHRDTAHTGELFF. Full variable domain (missing parts from reference TRBV19 and TRBJ2-2): DGGITQSPKYLFRKEGQNVTLSCEQNLNHDAMYWYRQDPGQGLRLIYYSQIVNDFQKGDIAEGYSVSREKKESFPLTVTSAQKNPTAFYLCASSLHRDTAHTGELFFGEGSRLTVL.

Concerning this clone itself: A read error may explain this, as a much larger clone is one base away. V is TRBV9 and J is TRBJ1-3; D is unclear. The CDR3 contains 13 residues. Germline V lookup: CDR1 SGDLS, CDR2 YYNGEE. Between the trimmed V and J ends, which lost 3 bases and 0 bases, there was a span of 4 bases. CDR3 bases: TGTGCCAGCAGCGCCAGCTCTGGAAACACCATATATTTT. Translated: CASSASSGNTIYF.

This clone was observed a handful of times. The V gene is TRBV28, the J gene TRBJ2-3; TRBD2 matches 9 bases. In germline, CDR1 is MDHEN, CDR2 SYDVKM. The CDR3 spans 16 residues. With V trimmed by 4 bases and J by 2 bases, 7 bases remained unmatched. The CDR3 DNA reads TGTGCCAGCAGTTGGGTAGCGGGAGTTCCCACAGATACGCAGTATTTT. Translated: CASSWVAGVPTDTQYF.

Points on this clone: Within the sample, other DNA sequences also encode this same CDR3. The rearrangement uses TRBV7-9 and TRBJ2-2; 8 nucleotides agree with TRBD1. This CDR3 spans 15 amino acids. The J segment lost 5 bases and the V segment lost 1 base, leaving 3 bases of the junction unmatched. Germline CDR1 and CDR2: SEHNR and FQNEAQ (reference sequence). As DNA, the CDR3 is TGTGCCAGCAGCTTAGGGACAGGGAGAACCGGGGAGCTGTTTTTT. Its protein is CASSLGTGRTGELFF.